This T cell receptor (beta chain) stems from a study of blood T cell repertoires in COVID-19. Across the study: Samples representing acute and convalescent COVID-19 were sourced from the United States, Italy and Spain. PBMCs, B-cell-depleted T cells, or T cells provided the cDNA or gDNA that made up the material.

As originally analysed: Nucleated cell number was recorded as an estimate derived from reference gene primer amplification. The data were produced by immunoSEQ multiplex PCR, yet TCRdb's version contains in-frame clones alone and is incomplete. The V and J calls and clone size come from that table; D and trimming were worked out from the DNA. The data show roughly 63,000 clones, 85% to 90% seen once. This TCR was sampled from a man aged 50-60 years with acute or convalescent COVID-19. The material sequenced was peripheral blood.

CDR3 sequence (DNA): TGTGCCAGCAGGGAACGGGGGGGTGAAGCTTTCTTT. Its translation: CASRERGGEAFF. This chain links TRBV11-2 with TRBJ1-1; possible D gene TRBD1, 5 bases. The CDR3 has 12 amino acids. The V gene's germline CDR1 is SGHAT and CDR2 FQNNGV. The V end lost 6 bases, the J end lost 7 bases, and 12 bases lay between the germline ends.